These 16 T cell receptor beta chains originate from one sample sequenced in a study of long-term antiretroviral therapy in people with HIV. The authors ran the immunoSEQ assay, v3.0, at survey level. The assay was immunoSEQ multiplex PCR, and TCRdb's table has in-frame clones only and misses some. This sample has about 27,000 clones, with roughly 80% found just once. Sequences were derived from unsorted PBMCs, sampled 2.1 years after starting antiretroviral therapy. The source is a man aged 25-40 years with HIV.

The chain recombines TRBV14 with TRBJ2-1, with TRBD2 identical over 8 bases. The CDR3 is 15 residues long. The V gene end was trimmed by 0 bases and the J gene end by 9 bases; junction bases not matched to a gene: 7. The germline CDR1 and CDR2 sequences are SGHDN and FVKESK. For the CDR3, the DNA is TGTGCCAGCAGCCAAGAGGGCGGGAGGCCGTCTGAGCAGTTCTTC. The encoded protein is CASSQEGGRPSEQFF.

The chain couples TRBV27 to TRBJ1-6, with D perhaps matching TRBD1 (6 bases). The V gene's germline CDR1 is MNHEY and CDR2 SMNVEV (reference sequence). The length of the CDR3 is 14 residues. Trimming removed 5 bases at V and 10 bases at J, with 15 bases between. CDR3 DNA: TGTGCCAGCAGTCCCTCCTACAGGGACTCACCCCTCCACTTT. It encodes CASSPSYRDSPLHF.

The rearrangement joins TRBV27 to TRBJ2-7, with D possibly being TRBD1 (6 bases). Germline lookup yields CDR1 MNHEY and CDR2 SMNVEV (reference sequence). Trimming took 5 bases from V and 1 from J, leaving 9 bases between them. The CDR3 totals 13 residues. The CDR3 spells CASSTGISYEQYF. DNA of the CDR3: TGTGCCAGCAGTACAGGGATATCCTACGAGCAGTACTTC.

V gene TRBV19 combines with J gene TRBJ2-3; D may be TRBD2 (5 bases). Germline CDR1 LNHDA, CDR2 SQIVND (reference sequence). V was trimmed by 4 bases and J by 2 bases, leaving 7 bases between them. The CDR3 sequence is 13 residues long. CDR3 nucleotides: TGTGCCAGTAGTAGGGAGCCCACAGATACGCAGTATTTT. This codes for CASSREPTDTQYF.

J is TRBJ2-7 and V is TRBV27, with no clear D. The CDR3 has 13 residues. V shed 6 bases and J shed 3 bases, with 12 bases lying between them. Germline V lookup: CDR1 MNHEY, CDR2 SMNVEV (reference sequence). The CDR3 is CASSPTPDYEQYF. The CDR3 DNA reads as TGTGCCAGCAGCCCTACGCCCGACTACGAGCAGTACTTC.

The chain couples TRBV28 to TRBJ2-5; 8 bases map to TRBD1. V dropped 6 bases and J dropped 4; count of bases not matched to a gene: 4. Germline CDR1 reads MDHEN; CDR2 reads SYDVKM. This CDR3 region has 13 residues. The CDR3 nucleotides are TGTGCCAGCAGCCTACAGGGGGTAGAGACCCAGTACTTC. This gives the protein CASSLQGVETQYF.

This clone was observed a handful of times. Other DNA sequences from this sample encode an identical CDR3 as well. The chain employs TRBV13 and TRBJ2-7; D call uncertain. CDR3 length: 12 amino acids. CDR1 and CDR2 from the germline V gene are PRHDT and FYEKMQ (reference sequence). V was pared by 5 bases and J by 0 bases, with 5 bases between. In nucleotides, the CDR3 is TGTGCCAGCAGCCGGAGCTCCTACGAGCAGTACTTC. Amino acids: CASSRSSYEQYF.

This clone was detected only a few times. The V and J genes are TRBV13 and TRBJ2-7, with D tentatively TRBD1 or TRBD2 (7 bases each). CDR3 size: 18 residues. The germline V gene encodes CDR1 PRHDT and CDR2 FYEKMQ (reference sequence). V lost 4 bases and J lost 1, with 23 bases in between. CDR3 in DNA: TGTGCCAGCAGCTCAGCAGGACCAGGGGGGGCCCATTCCTACGAGCAGTACTTC. Translation gives CASSSAGPGGAHSYEQYF.

This clone was observed a few times. The chain carries TRBV19 and TRBJ1-1; weak D call: TRBD1 (5 bases). V lost 2 bases and J lost 1, with 8 bases in between. The germline CDR1 and CDR2 sequences are LNHDA and SQIVND (reference sequence). This CDR3 comprises 14 residues. The CDR3 DNA sequence: TGTGCCAGTAGTATACCAGGGACGAACACTGAAGCTTTCTTT. Translated: CASSIPGTNTEAFF. The full variable domain, rest sourced from reference TRBV19 and TRBJ1-1, is DGGITQSPKYLFRKEGQNVTLSCEQNLNHDAMYWYRQDPGQGLRLIYYSQIVNDFQKGDIAEGYSVSREKKESFPLTVTSAQKNPTAFYLCASSIPGTNTEAFFGQGTRLTVV.

This chain uses TRBV7-9 with TRBJ2-7; TRBD1 or TRBD2 may be the D gene (5 bases each). Trimming left V 4 bases short and J 2 bases short, with 15 bases between. Germline V lookup: CDR1 SEHNR, CDR2 FQNEAQ (reference sequence). The length of the CDR3 is 15 residues. For the CDR3, the DNA is TGTGCCAGCAGCTCCGACCGGGACCCAACCTACGAGCAGTACTTC. This gives the protein CASSSDRDPTYEQYF.

The V and J genes are TRBV7-9 and TRBJ2-2; 7 bases match TRBD1. The CDR3 runs 16 residues. V was clipped by 5 bases and J by 1 base; unmatched bases: 7. The germline V gene has CDR1 SEHNR and CDR2 FQNEAQ (reference sequence). CDR3: CASSASTGLNTGELFF. DNA of the CDR3: TGTGCCAGCAGCGCCTCGACAGGGCTGAACACCGGGGAGCTGTTTTTT.

V usage is TRBV4-1 and J usage is TRBJ2-1, with D perhaps being TRBD1 or TRBD2 (8 bases each). This CDR3 region has 17 residues. V was shortened by 4 bases and J by 7 bases, with 23 bases between the two germline ends. Germline values: CDR1 MGHRA, CDR2 YSYEKL. The CDR3 loop is CASSRQGAGGAMNEQFF. For the CDR3, the DNA is TGCGCCAGCAGCCGCCAGGGGGCGGGGGGCGCGATGAATGAGCAGTTCTTC.

The chain carries TRBV27 and TRBJ2-1, with 7 bases lining up with TRBD2. V trimming: 4 bases; J trimming: 6 bases; junction bases outside the gene matches: 9. The CDR3 is made up of 15 amino acids. In germline, CDR1 is MNHEY, CDR2 SMNVEV (reference sequence). CDR3 nucleotide sequence: TGTGCCAGCAGTTCTTCTGGCGGGGGATTCAATGAGCAGTTCTTC. Translated: CASSSSGGGFNEQFF.

The chain has TRBV10-2 and TRBJ2-7, with 11 bases lining up with TRBD1. V dropped 6 bases and J dropped 7; count of bases not matched to a gene: 5. Germline values: CDR1 WSHSY, CDR2 SAAADI. The CDR3 consists of 13 residues. The CDR3, as DNA: TGCGCCAGCAGAAACGGGGACAGGGGGGAGCAGTACTTC. Translating gives CASRNGDRGEQYF.

This clone turned up a few times. V gene TRBV7-6 combines with J gene TRBJ2-7, with D hard to call. The germline V gene has CDR1 SGHVS and CDR2 FNYEAQ. The CDR3 has 15 amino acids. V gave up 1 base and J gave up 1 base, with 11 bases separating them. The CDR3, as DNA: TGTGCCAGCAGCTTAGAGGCCCAGTTGTCCTACGAGCAGTACTTC. Its protein is CASSLEAQLSYEQYF.

This chain connects TRBV14 to TRBJ2-5; 7 bases are a match to TRBD1. J gave up 4 bases and V 4 bases, and 9 bases lay outside the gene matches. The CDR3 consists of 15 residues. Germline-derived CDR1 and CDR2 are SGHDN and FVKESK. The CDR3 region has the DNA TGTGCCAGCAGCCTCCACAGGGGTGAGGGAGAGACCCAGTACTTC. Protein product: CASSLHRGEGETQYF. Drawing the rest from reference TRBV14 and TRBJ2-5, the complete variable domain is EAGVTQFPSHSVIEKGQTVTLRCDPISGHDNLYWYRRVMGKEIKFLLHFVKESKQDESGMPNNRFLAERTGGTYSTLKVQPAELEDSGVYFCASSLHRGEGETQYFGPGTRLLVL.